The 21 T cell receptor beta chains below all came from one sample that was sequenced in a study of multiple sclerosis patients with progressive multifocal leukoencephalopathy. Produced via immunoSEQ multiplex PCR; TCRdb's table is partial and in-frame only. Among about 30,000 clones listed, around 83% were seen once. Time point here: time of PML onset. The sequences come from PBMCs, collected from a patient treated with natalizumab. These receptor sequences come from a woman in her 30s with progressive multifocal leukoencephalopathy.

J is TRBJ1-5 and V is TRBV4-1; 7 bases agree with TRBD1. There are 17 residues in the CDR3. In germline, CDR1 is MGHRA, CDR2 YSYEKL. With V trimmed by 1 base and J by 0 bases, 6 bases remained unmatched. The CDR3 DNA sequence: TGCGCCAGCAGCCAAGCCGACAGGGTTGGTAGCAATCAGCCCCAGCATTTT. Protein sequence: CASSQADRVGSNQPQHF.

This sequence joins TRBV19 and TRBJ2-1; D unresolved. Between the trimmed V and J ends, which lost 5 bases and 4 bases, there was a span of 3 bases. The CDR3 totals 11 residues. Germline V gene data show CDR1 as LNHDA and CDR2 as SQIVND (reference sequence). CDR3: CASSLYNEQFF. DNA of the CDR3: TGTGCCAGTAGTCTTTACAATGAGCAGTTCTTC.

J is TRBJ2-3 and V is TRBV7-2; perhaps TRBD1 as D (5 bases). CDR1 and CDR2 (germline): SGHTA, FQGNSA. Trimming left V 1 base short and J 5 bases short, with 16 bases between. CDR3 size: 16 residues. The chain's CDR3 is CASSLEAGLLLDTQYF. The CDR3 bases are TGTGCCAGCAGCTTAGAGGCAGGGTTACTGTTAGATACGCAGTATTTT.

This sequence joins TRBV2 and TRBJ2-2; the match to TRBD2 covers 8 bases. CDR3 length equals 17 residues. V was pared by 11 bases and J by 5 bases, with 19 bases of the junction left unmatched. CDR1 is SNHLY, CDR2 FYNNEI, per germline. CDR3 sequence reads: CAGEAGGRSVQTGELFF. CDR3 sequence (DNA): TGTGCCGGGGAGGCGGGCGGGAGGAGTGTACAAACCGGGGAGCTGTTTTTT.

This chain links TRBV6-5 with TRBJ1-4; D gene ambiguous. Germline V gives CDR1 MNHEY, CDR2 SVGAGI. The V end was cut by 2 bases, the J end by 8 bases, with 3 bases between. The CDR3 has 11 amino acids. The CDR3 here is CASSYGEKLFF. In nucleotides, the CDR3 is TGTGCCAGCAGTTACGGCGAAAAACTGTTTTTT.

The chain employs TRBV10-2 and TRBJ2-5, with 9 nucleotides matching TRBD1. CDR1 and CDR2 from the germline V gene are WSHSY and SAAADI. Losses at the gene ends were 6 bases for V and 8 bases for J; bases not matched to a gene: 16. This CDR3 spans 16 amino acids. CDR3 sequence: CASSETRDREGLTQYF. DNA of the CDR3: TGCGCCAGCAGCGAAACCCGGGACAGGGAGGGTCTTACCCAGTACTTC.

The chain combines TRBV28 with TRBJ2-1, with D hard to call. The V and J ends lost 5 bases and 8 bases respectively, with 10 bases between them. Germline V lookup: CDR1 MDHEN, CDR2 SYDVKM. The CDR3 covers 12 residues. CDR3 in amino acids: CASSRKRDEQFF. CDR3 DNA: TGTGCCAGCAGTCGTAAGCGAGATGAGCAGTTCTTC. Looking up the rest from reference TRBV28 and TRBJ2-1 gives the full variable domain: DVKVTQSSRYLVKRTGEKVFLECVQDMDHENMFWYRQDPGLGLRLIYFSYDVKMKEKGDIPEGYSVSREKKERFSLILESASTNQTSMYLCASSRKRDEQFFGPGTRLTVL.

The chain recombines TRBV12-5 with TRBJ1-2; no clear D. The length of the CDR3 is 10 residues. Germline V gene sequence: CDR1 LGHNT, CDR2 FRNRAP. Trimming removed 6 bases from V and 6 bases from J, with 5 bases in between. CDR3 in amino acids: CASGDHGYTF. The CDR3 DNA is TGTGCTAGTGGCGATCATGGCTACACCTTC. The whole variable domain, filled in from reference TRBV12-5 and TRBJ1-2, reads DARVTQTPRHKVTEMGQEVTMRCQPILGHNTVFWYRQTMMQGLELLAYFRNRAPLDDSGMPKDRFSAEMPDATLATLKIQPSEPRDSAVYFCASGDHGYTFGSGTRLTVV.

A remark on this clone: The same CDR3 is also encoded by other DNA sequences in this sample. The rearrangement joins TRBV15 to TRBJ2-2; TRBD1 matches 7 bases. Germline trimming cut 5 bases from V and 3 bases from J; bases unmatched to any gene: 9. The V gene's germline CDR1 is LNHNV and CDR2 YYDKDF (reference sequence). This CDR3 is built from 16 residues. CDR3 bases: TGTGCCACCAGCGGGCGACAGGGAGTACACACCGGGGAGCTGTTTTTT. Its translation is CATSGRQGVHTGELFF. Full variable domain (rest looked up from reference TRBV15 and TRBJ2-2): DAMVIQNPRYQVTQFGKPVTLSCSQTLNHNVMYWYQQKSSQAPKLLFHYYDKDFNNEADTPDNFQSRRPNTSFCFLDIRSPGLGDTAMYLCATSGRQGVHTGELFFGEGSRLTVL.

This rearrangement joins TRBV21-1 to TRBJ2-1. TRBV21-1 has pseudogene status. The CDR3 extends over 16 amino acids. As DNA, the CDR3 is TGTGCCAGCAGCAAAGGGGAAGGAACCTCTTACAATGAGCAGTTCTTC. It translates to CASSKGEGTSYNEQFF.

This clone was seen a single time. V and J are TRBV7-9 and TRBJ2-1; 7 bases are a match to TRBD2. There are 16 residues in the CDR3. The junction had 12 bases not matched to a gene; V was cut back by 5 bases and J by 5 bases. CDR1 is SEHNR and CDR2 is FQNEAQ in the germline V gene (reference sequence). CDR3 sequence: CASSLRDSSGNNEQFF. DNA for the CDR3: TGTGCCAGCAGCCTACGGGACTCTAGCGGAAACAATGAGCAGTTCTTC.

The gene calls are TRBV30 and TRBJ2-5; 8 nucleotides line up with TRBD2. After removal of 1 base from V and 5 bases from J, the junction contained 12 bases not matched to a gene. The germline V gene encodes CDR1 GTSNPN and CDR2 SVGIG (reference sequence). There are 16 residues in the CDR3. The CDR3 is CAWSGAKRGRYETQYF. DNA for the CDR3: TGTGCCTGGAGTGGGGCGAAGCGGGGGAGGTACGAGACCCAGTACTTC. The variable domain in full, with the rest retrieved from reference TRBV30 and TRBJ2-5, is SQTIHQWPATLVQPVGSPLSLECTVEGTSNPNLYWYRQAAGRGLQLLFYSVGIGQISSEVPQNLSASRPQDRQFILSSKKLLLSDSGFYLCAWSGAKRGRYETQYFGPGTRLLVL.

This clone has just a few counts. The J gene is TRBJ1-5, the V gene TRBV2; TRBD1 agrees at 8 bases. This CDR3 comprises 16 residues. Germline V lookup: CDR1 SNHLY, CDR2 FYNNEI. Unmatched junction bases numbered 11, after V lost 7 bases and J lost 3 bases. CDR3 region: CASKERTGYANQPQHF. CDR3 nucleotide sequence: TGTGCCAGCAAGGAACGGACAGGGTATGCCAATCAGCCCCAGCATTTT.

The DNA for the CDR3 is TGTGCTAGTGGTTTACGACCCGGGACAGTTGGAAACACCATATATTTT. Residues: CASGLRPGTVGNTIYF. The V gene is TRBV12-5, the J gene TRBJ1-3, with 7 bases identical to TRBD1. Trimming removed 3 bases from V and 3 bases from J; junction bases left unmatched: 8. From germline, CDR1 is LGHNT and CDR2 FRNRAP. CDR3 length: 16 residues.

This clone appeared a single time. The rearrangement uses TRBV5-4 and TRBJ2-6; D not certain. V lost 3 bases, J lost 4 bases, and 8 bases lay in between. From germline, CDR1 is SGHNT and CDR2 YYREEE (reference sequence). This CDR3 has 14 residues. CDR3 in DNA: TGTGCCAGCAGCTCCGCTTCAGGGGCCAACGTCCTGACTTTC. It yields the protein CASSSASGANVLTF.

CDR3 nucleotide sequence: TGTGCCAGCAGTGAAGGACAGGGGGGTTTCTACAATGAGCAGTTCTTC. Amino acid sequence: CASSEGQGGFYNEQFF. The rearrangement links TRBV6-1 to TRBJ2-1; 9 bases match TRBD1. Germline V gene lookup returns CDR1 MNHNS and CDR2 SASEGT. J gave up 3 bases and V 1 base, and 4 bases lay outside the gene matches. The CDR3 extends over 16 amino acids.

This CDR3 is CASSMINREHYEQYF. CDR3 sequence (DNA): TGTGCCAGCAGCATGATAAACCGGGAGCACTACGAGCAGTACTTC. The chain recombines TRBV5-6 with TRBJ2-7; possible D gene TRBD2, 6 bases. V was shortened by 4 bases and J by 3 bases, with 17 bases between the two germline ends. Per germline, CDR1 SGHDT and CDR2 YYEEEE. The CDR3 totals 15 residues.

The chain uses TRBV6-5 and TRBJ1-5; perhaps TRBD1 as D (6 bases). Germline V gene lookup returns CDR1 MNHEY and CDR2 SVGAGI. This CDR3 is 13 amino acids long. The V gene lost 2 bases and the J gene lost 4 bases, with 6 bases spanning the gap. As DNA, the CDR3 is TGTGCCAGCAGTTACCAGGGGAATCAGCCCCAGCATTTT. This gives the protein CASSYQGNQPQHF.

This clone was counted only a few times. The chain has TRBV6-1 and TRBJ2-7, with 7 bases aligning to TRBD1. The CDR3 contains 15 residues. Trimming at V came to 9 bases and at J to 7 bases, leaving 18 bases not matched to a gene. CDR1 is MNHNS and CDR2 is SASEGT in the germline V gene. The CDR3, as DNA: TGTGCCAGTAACTATGACAGGGTCGGTGTCTTGGAGCAGTACTTC. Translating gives CASNYDRVGVLEQYF.

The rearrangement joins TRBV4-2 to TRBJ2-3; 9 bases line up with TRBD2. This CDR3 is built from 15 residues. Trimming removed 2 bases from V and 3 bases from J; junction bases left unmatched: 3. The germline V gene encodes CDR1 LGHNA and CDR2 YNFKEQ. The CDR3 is CASSQTSGQTDTQYF. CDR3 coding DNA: TGTGCCAGCAGCCAAACTAGCGGGCAAACAGATACGCAGTATTTT.

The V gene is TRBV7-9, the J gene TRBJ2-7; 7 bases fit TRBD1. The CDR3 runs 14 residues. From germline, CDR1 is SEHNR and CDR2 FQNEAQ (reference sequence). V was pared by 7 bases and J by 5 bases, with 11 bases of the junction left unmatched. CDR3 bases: TGTGCCAGCAAAGGGGGCGAGGGGGCCCACGAGCAGTACTTC. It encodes CASKGGEGAHEQYF.